The 6 T cell receptor beta chains reported below all come from one sample, sequenced in a study of cytomegalovirus exposure and HLA in healthy donors. The PCR used 60 Vbeta and 13 Jbeta primers. The data were produced by immunoSEQ multiplex PCR, yet TCRdb's version contains in-frame clones alone and is incomplete. Among about 110,000 clones listed, approximately 11% were seen once. Sequencing used PBMCs. These receptors were obtained from a middle-aged man in good health and CMV-seropositive.

This clone was detected a few times. This chain connects TRBV28 to TRBJ2-5, with 11 bases identical to TRBD2. Trimming removed 3 bases from V and 6 bases from J; junction bases left unmatched: 9. The CDR3 extends over 16 amino acids. The V gene's germline CDR1 is MDHEN and CDR2 SYDVKM. The CDR3 loop is CASSFRGSGREQTQYF. CDR3 DNA sequence: TGTGCCAGCAGTTTTAGAGGTAGCGGGAGGGAACAGACCCAGTACTTC. The full variable domain, in which reference TRBV28 and TRBJ2-5 provide the parts outside the CDR3, is DVKVTQSSRYLVKRTGEKVFLECVQDMDHENMFWYRQDPGLGLRLIYFSYDVKMKEKGDIPEGYSVSREKKERFSLILESASTNQTSMYLCASSFRGSGREQTQYFGPGTRLLVL.

This clone was seen a handful of times. The rearrangement links TRBV5-1 to TRBJ1-1; 11 bases are shared with TRBD1. The CDR3 is 16 residues long. V lost 0 bases, J lost 6 bases, and 7 bases stayed unmatched. Germline lookup yields CDR1 SGHRS and CDR2 YFSETQ. DNA of the CDR3: TGCGCCAGCAGCTTGGATGGGACAGGGGGGTACGCTGAAGCTTTCTTT. As protein: CASSLDGTGGYAEAFF.

This clone was counted between two and nine times. The chain recombines TRBV6-1 with TRBJ2-7, with TRBD1 matching 10 bases. The CDR3 loop spans 16 amino acids. The V gene's germline CDR1 is MNHNS and CDR2 SASEGT. V gave up 3 bases and J gave up 2 bases; unmatched junction bases: 7. In DNA, the CDR3 is TGTGCCAGCAGTGATGAGGTGGGGACAGGGGCCTACGAGCAGTACTTC. This sequence encodes CASSDEVGTGAYEQYF.

The rearrangement uses TRBV7-2 and TRBJ2-1; TRBD2 matches at 10 bases. Germline trimming cut 5 bases from V and 7 bases from J; bases unmatched to any gene: 5. Germline V CDR1 and CDR2: SGHTA, FQGNSA. There are 14 residues in the CDR3. In DNA, the CDR3 is TGTGCCAGCAGCAACCCTAGCGGGAGTAATGAGCAGTTCTTC. Protein sequence: CASSNPSGSNEQFF.

The CDR3 is CASSPNRQSTNTGELFF. In DNA form, the CDR3 reads TGTGCCAGCTCACCTAATAGACAGTCAACGAACACCGGGGAGCTGTTTTTT. V is TRBV18 and J is TRBJ2-2; tentatively, D is TRBD1 (5 bases). Germline V CDR1 and CDR2: KGHSH, LQKENI. The CDR3 sequence is 17 residues long. V was pared by 3 bases and J by 0 bases, with 14 bases between.

A few counts support this clone. This chain uses TRBV27 with TRBJ2-1, with 9 bases identical to TRBD1. The V gene end was trimmed by 6 bases and the J gene end by 3 bases; junction bases not matched to a gene: 3. The CDR3 sequence is 14 residues long. The germline gives CDR1 MNHEY, CDR2 SMNVEV (reference sequence). The CDR3 DNA is TGTGCCAGCAGCCGGGGACAGGGCTACAATGAGCAGTTCTTC. Its translation is CASSRGQGYNEQFF.